The next 9 T cell receptor beta chains were all read from a single sample in a study of shared clonotypes between healthy human individuals. The naive CD8 fraction comprised CD45RO-negative cells positively selected for CCR7 and excluded terminally differentiated effector memory CD45RA+ cells. Only in-frame clones appear in the TCRdb table, and some are missing; sequencing was by immunoSEQ multiplex PCR. The sample includes fewer than 850,000 clones, around 96% of them seen just once. The sample was naive CD8+ T cells sorted from blood. These receptors all stem from a man younger than 45 in good health.

The rearrangement uses TRBV4-3 and TRBJ2-3; tentative D call: TRBD2 (6 bases). The length of the CDR3 is 17 residues. The germline V gene has CDR1 LGHNA and CDR2 YSLEER. V dropped 0 bases and J dropped 2 bases, with 15 bases sitting between them. Written as DNA, the CDR3 is TGCGCCAGCAGCCAAGATCCCTTGGGCGGGATCACAGATACGCAGTATTTT. Protein sequence: CASSQDPLGGITDTQYF.

The J gene is TRBJ2-7, the V gene TRBV5-4, with 8 bases identical to TRBD1. Germline CDR1 reads SGHNT; CDR2 reads YYREEE (reference sequence). Trimming at V came to 6 bases and at J to 7 bases, leaving 6 bases not matched to a gene. The CDR3 spans 12 residues. CDR3 residues: CASNQGAGEQYF. The CDR3 nucleotides are TGTGCCAGCAACCAGGGGGCCGGGGAGCAGTACTTC.

The chain recombines TRBV5-6 with TRBJ2-5; 7 positions match TRBD1. V lost 4 bases to trimming and J lost 0 bases; unmatched junction nucleotides: 6. The CDR3 sequence is 15 residues long. Germline CDR1 reads SGHDT; CDR2 reads YYEEEE. CDR3 DNA sequence: TGTGCCAGCAGCCGAGGACAGGACTACCAAGAGACCCAGTACTTC. Translation gives CASSRGQDYQETQYF.

This sequence joins TRBV28 and TRBJ2-1, with D unclear. Trimming left V 5 bases short and J 7 bases short, with 21 bases between. The germline V gene encodes CDR1 MDHEN and CDR2 SYDVKM. This CDR3 spans 16 amino acids. The CDR3 protein is CASSLLGRNLRNEQFF. The CDR3 DNA reads as TGTGCCAGCAGTCTCCTCGGAAGGAACCTTCGGAATGAGCAGTTCTTC.

J is TRBJ2-3 and V is TRBV27; 13 bases are shared with TRBD2. V lost 2 bases to trimming and J lost 5 bases; unmatched junction nucleotides: 4. The V gene's germline CDR1 is MNHEY and CDR2 SMNVEV (reference sequence). CDR3 length equals 16 residues. CDR3 in DNA: TGTGCCAGCAGTTTAACTAGCGGGAGGGCGGGAGATACGCAGTATTTT. Its translation: CASSLTSGRAGDTQYF.

The rearrangement uses TRBV4-2 and TRBJ1-3; D unclear. CDR3 length equals 17 residues. V lost 5 bases, J lost 0 bases, and 17 bases lay in between. Germline CDR1 reads LGHNA; CDR2 reads YNFKEQ. The CDR3 bases are TGTGCCAGCAGCGAACCCGGACTGATAAACTCTGGAAACACCATATATTTT. Translated, it gives CASSEPGLINSGNTIYF.

The J gene is TRBJ2-3, the V gene TRBV7-8; TRBD2 agrees at 9 bases. This CDR3 is built from 13 residues. CDR1 is SGHVS, CDR2 FQNEAQ, per germline. V dropped 10 bases and J dropped 2; count of bases not matched to a gene: 4. This CDR3 reads CATGLANTDTQYF. The CDR3 DNA sequence: TGTGCCACCGGACTAGCGAACACAGATACGCAGTATTTT.

The chain combines TRBV11-2 with TRBJ2-1; D is unresolved. Germline V gene lookup returns CDR1 SGHAT and CDR2 FQNNGV. V lost 4 bases, J lost 2 bases, and 3 bases lay in between. The CDR3 extends over 12 amino acids. The CDR3 sequence: CASSSAYNEQFF. Here the CDR3 DNA reads TGTGCCAGCAGCTCAGCCTACAATGAGCAGTTCTTC.

The chain joins TRBV4-2 to TRBJ2-1; D possibly corresponds to TRBD2 (6 bases). Per the germline V gene, CDR1 is LGHNA and CDR2 is YNFKEQ. Trimming left V 0 bases short and J 6 bases short, with 6 bases between. The CDR3 sequence is 13 residues long. The CDR3: CASSQEGGNEQFF. CDR3 nucleotide sequence: TGTGCCAGCAGCCAAGAGGGGGGCAATGAGCAGTTCTTC.